This T cell receptor (beta chain) was sequenced during a study of beta chain features in type 1 diabetes. Study information: When patients were set against healthy donors, age, gender and cell yields were similar. Study conclusions and caveats: In type 1 diabetes patients, VDJ junctions had fewer insertions; deletions at these junctions were more frequent. Shorter templates may be favored by PCR, equally so in patients and controls.

Concerning this clone: Its antigen is not known.

CDR1 and CDR2 (germline): SQVTM, ANQGSEA. This CDR3 is 13 amino acids long. V gave up 4 bases and J gave up 2 bases, with 12 bases separating them. Every isolated RNA sample was fully reverse transcribed, so sequencing captured expressed TCRB transcripts. The assay was immunoSEQ multiplex PCR, and TCRdb's table has in-frame clones only and misses some. The sample lists 850,000 to 900,000 clones, about a sixth occurring once. CD4+ naive, central memory, regulatory and stem cell-like memory subsets were isolated by sorting on CD45RO/CCR7/CD25/CD127/CD95/CD27. The TCR sequence derives from a woman aged 18-29 years in good health. The chain links TRBV29-1 to TRBJ2-7; D is uncertain. Sequencing was done on a sample of naive CD4+ T cells from blood. The CDR3 region is CSVGSGPTYEQYF. CDR3 DNA: TGCAGCGTTGGTTCAGGACCCACCTACGAGCAGTACTTC.